The rows below give T cell receptor beta chains drawn from one sample of a study of blood T cells in healthy people across ages. One entry per CDR3 protein, called by TCRdb with MiXCR from the 5' RACE reads. The sample includes more than 500,000 distinct CDR3 sequences, about 26% of them seen just once. Sequencing used blood. Receptors were obtained from a woman between 65 and 79 years old in good health. Each CDR3 is given with its conserved first and last residue. The order of the fields is CDR3 length, V gene, D gene, J gene, clone size, CDR3 protein, CDR3 DNA. The D gene is left open where the match is weak. Rows give clone size only sometimes, using once, few, many, or a class for an expanded clone.

len: 15
v_gene: TRBV12-3/TRBV12-4
d_gene: -
j_gene: TRBJ2-1
abundance: -
CDR3aa: CASSLLQPWDNEQFF
CDR3nt: TGTGCCAGCAGTTTGTTACAGCCCTGGGACAATGAGCAGTTCTTC

len: 13
v_gene: TRBV20-1
d_gene: -
j_gene: TRBJ1-1
abundance: -
CDR3aa: CSASQDRNTEAFF
CDR3nt: TGCAGTGCTAGTCAAGACAGGAACACTGAAGCTTTCTTT

len: 15
v_gene: TRBV7-9
d_gene: -
j_gene: TRBJ1-5
abundance: few
CDR3aa: CASSLRGSEDQPQHF
CDR3nt: TGTGCCAGCAGCTTAAGGGGATCAGAGGATCAGCCCCAGCATTTT

len: 12
v_gene: TRBV12-3/TRBV12-4
d_gene: -
j_gene: TRBJ2-1
abundance: -
CDR3aa: CASSNRVRGQFF
CDR3nt: TGTGCCAGCAGTAACAGGGTTCGGGGGCAGTTCTTC

len: 16
v_gene: TRBV5-1
d_gene: -
j_gene: TRBJ2-2
abundance: few
CDR3aa: CASSLEGGANTGELFF
CDR3nt: TGTGCCAGCAGTTTAGAAGGGGGAGCGAACACCGGGGAGCTGTTTTTT

len: 14
v_gene: TRBV20-1
d_gene: -
j_gene: TRBJ1-1
abundance: -
CDR3aa: CSAGSGRLNTEAFF
CDR3nt: TGCAGTGCTGGATCGGGACGGTTGAACACTGAAGCTTTCTTT

len: 13
v_gene: TRBV7-9
d_gene: -
j_gene: TRBJ1-2
abundance: -
CDR3aa: CASSQLVLHGYTF
CDR3nt: TGTGCCAGCAGCCAACTAGTTTTGCACGGCTACACCTTC

len: 13
v_gene: TRBV5-1
d_gene: -
j_gene: TRBJ1-5
abundance: few
CDR3aa: CASSPLPEEPQHF
CDR3nt: TGCGCCAGCAGCCCACTCCCGGAGGAGCCCCAGCATTTT

len: 13
v_gene: TRBV4-3
d_gene: TRBD1
j_gene: TRBJ1-1
abundance: -
CDR3aa: CASSHGQGAEAFF
CDR3nt: TGCGCCAGCAGCCATGGACAGGGTGCTGAAGCTTTCTTT

len: 16
v_gene: TRBV12-3/TRBV12-4
d_gene: -
j_gene: TRBJ2-3
abundance: -
CDR3aa: CASSLGGIISTDTQYF
CDR3nt: TGTGCCAGCAGTTTAGGGGGGATAATTAGCACAGATACGCAGTATTTT

len: 18
v_gene: TRBV30
d_gene: -
j_gene: TRBJ1-5
abundance: -
CDR3aa: CAWSNIPYGTTGNQPQHF
CDR3nt: TGTGCCTGGAGTAATATTCCATACGGGACGACGGGCAATCAGCCCCAGCATTTT

len: 14
v_gene: TRBV12-3/TRBV12-4
d_gene: -
j_gene: TRBJ1-1
abundance: few
CDR3aa: CASSFRGGSTEAFF
CDR3nt: TGTGCCAGCAGTTTTCGGGGGGGAAGCACTGAAGCTTTCTTT

len: 12
v_gene: TRBV30
d_gene: -
j_gene: TRBJ1-2
abundance: few
CDR3aa: CAWSVSLYGYTF
CDR3nt: TGTGCCTGGAGTGTAAGCCTCTATGGCTACACCTTC

len: 12
v_gene: TRBV2
d_gene: TRBD1
j_gene: TRBJ2-1
abundance: -
CDR3aa: CASSESDRGRFF
CDR3nt: TGTGCCAGCAGTGAGTCGGACAGGGGGAGGTTCTTC

len: 16
v_gene: TRBV4-3
d_gene: -
j_gene: TRBJ1-4
abundance: few
CDR3aa: CASSHGSGITNEKLFF
CDR3nt: TGCGCCAGCAGCCACGGATCCGGGATAACTAATGAAAAACTGTTTTTT

len: 15
v_gene: TRBV9
d_gene: TRBD2
j_gene: TRBJ2-5
abundance: -
CDR3aa: CASSDSGTRQETQYF
CDR3nt: TGTGCCAGCAGCGACTCCGGGACTAGGCAAGAGACCCAGTACTTC

len: 14
v_gene: TRBV24-1
d_gene: -
j_gene: TRBJ1-5
abundance: few
CDR3aa: CATRGPSSNQPQHF
CDR3nt: TGTGCCACGCGGGGGCCGAGTAGCAATCAGCCCCAGCATTTT

len: 16
v_gene: TRBV20-1
d_gene: TRBD2
j_gene: TRBJ2-1
abundance: few
CDR3aa: CRARARTSGRGNEQFF
CDR3nt: TGCAGAGCTAGAGCGAGGACTAGCGGTAGAGGGAATGAGCAGTTCTTC